These 16 T cell receptor beta chains were all obtained from the same sample, sequenced in a study of monozygotic twins with inflammatory bowel disease. Using the 5' RACE reads, TCRdb records one entry per CDR3 protein without DNA. Its table records approximately 210,000 distinct CDR3 sequences. Input material: blood. The receptors come from a human donor with ulcerative colitis or Crohn's disease, or a healthy co-twin of an affected twin (not recorded which).

This chain links TRBV7-8 with TRBJ2-1; TCRdb gives TRBD2 as the D gene, but with no DNA this cannot be confirmed. The CDR3 runs to 16 residues. The V gene's germline CDR1 is SGHVS and CDR2 FQNEAQ. The CDR3 loop is CASSPRLAGIYNEQFF.

The CDR3: CASTKGGTEAFF. The J gene is TRBJ1-1, the V gene TRBV6-6; no DNA is available, so the TRBD1 call from TCRdb remains unchecked. The germline V gene encodes CDR1 MNHNY and CDR2 SVGAGI (reference sequence). The CDR3 loop spans 12 amino acids.

The chain links TRBV6-5 to TRBJ1-1; without DNA, the TCRdb call of TRBD1 cannot be checked. This CDR3 comprises 14 residues. CDR1 is MNHEY, CDR2 SVGAGI, per germline. The CDR3 reads CASSSSGRGTEAFF.

This chain links TRBV15 with TRBJ1-5; there is no DNA to check the TCRdb D call of TRBD1. Per the germline V gene, CDR1 is LNHNV and CDR2 is YYDKDF (reference sequence). This CDR3 is 16 amino acids long. CDR3 amino acids: CATSRGGTGVNQPQHF.

The chain combines TRBV20-1 with TRBJ2-2; there is no DNA to check the TCRdb D call of TRBD1. Germline CDR1 and CDR2: DFQATT and SNEGSKA (reference sequence). This CDR3 contains 15 residues. CDR3 sequence reads: CSARTQGASTVELFF.

The chain employs TRBV4-2 and TRBJ1-6. The germline CDR1 and CDR2 sequences are LGHNA and YNFKEQ. The CDR3 covers 18 residues. The CDR3 sequence: CASSQDPPALGENSPLHF.

J is TRBJ2-5 and V is TRBV5-1; TCRdb's assignment of TRBD1 cannot be checked, as there is no DNA. Germline CDR1 and CDR2: SGHRS and YFSETQ. CDR3 length: 14 residues. The CDR3 sequence is CASSLGDYQETQYF.

The chain's CDR3 is CASSRGYTGELFF. This chain connects TRBV25-1 to TRBJ2-2. The CDR3 runs 13 residues. CDR1 and CDR2 from the germline V gene are MGHDK and SYGVNS.

The rearrangement uses TRBV20-1 and TRBJ1-1; as DNA is missing, the TRBD1 call by TCRdb cannot be tested. Germline CDR1 is DFQATT and CDR2 is SNEGSKA (reference sequence). The CDR3 spans 14 residues. The CDR3 loop is CSASRDTLNTEAFF.

The chain joins TRBV7-2 to TRBJ1-1; the TCRdb call, TRBD1, lacks DNA for checking. Germline lookup yields CDR1 SGHTA and CDR2 FQGNSA. The CDR3 spans 13 residues. The CDR3 region is CASSLSGRGEAFF.

The V call is TRBV20-1, the J call TRBJ2-2; absent DNA, TCRdb's TRBD1 call cannot be checked. Germline lookup yields CDR1 DFQATT and CDR2 SNEGSKA (reference sequence). This CDR3 has 15 residues. The CDR3 reads CSAKGQGVNTGELFF.

This chain connects TRBV14 to TRBJ2-3; the TCRdb D gene call, TRBD1, has no DNA to confirm it. This CDR3 is 13 amino acids long. CDR1 and CDR2 from the germline V gene are SGHDN and FVKESK. CDR3 region: CASSPGTTDTQYF.

This chain links TRBV5-1 with TRBJ2-3; TCRdb selects TRBD2, and the lack of DNA leaves this call unchecked. The CDR3 contains 16 residues. CDR1 is SGHRS and CDR2 is YFSETQ in the germline V gene. The CDR3 loop reads CASSGGTASRSDTQYF.

The chain carries TRBV6-2 or TRBV6-3 and TRBJ2-1. CDR3 length equals 15 residues. Per germline, CDR1 MNHEY and CDR2 SVGEGT. This chain's CDR3 is CASSYPASVNNEQFF.

The chain couples TRBV12-3 or TRBV12-4 to TRBJ2-2; lacking DNA, the TRBD1 call made by TCRdb goes unchecked. The CDR3 is made up of 14 amino acids. CDR3 protein: CASYTGLATGELFF.

This chain joins TRBV25-1 and TRBJ2-5; TCRdb's assignment of TRBD1 cannot be checked, as there is no DNA. CDR3 length: 11 amino acids. CDR1 is MGHDK, CDR2 SYGVNS, per germline. CDR3 loop: CASSGPGTQYF.